The source of this T cell receptor beta chain is a study of blood T cell repertoires in COVID-19. Study in general: Donors in the United States, Italy and Spain gave samples during acute or convalescent COVID-19. In each case, the material was cDNA or gDNA derived from T cells, B-cell-depleted T cells, or PBMCs.

In the original workflow: Scientists estimated how many nucleated cells there were by amplifying reference gene primers. The protocol was immunoSEQ multiplex PCR, while the TCRdb copy is restricted to in-frame clones and leaves out a portion. V and J calls and clone size are those listed in that table; D and trimming were worked out from the DNA. The sample includes around 73,000 clones, 70% to 85% of them seen just once. Germline-derived CDR1 and CDR2 are SGHNT and YYREEE (reference sequence). V lost 4 bases, J lost 5 bases, and 11 bases stayed unmatched. This CDR3 is built from 15 residues. J is TRBJ1-1 and V is TRBV5-4, with TRBD1 identical over 7 bases. The material sequenced was peripheral blood. The source of this sequence is a woman between 55 and 75 years old with acute or convalescent COVID-19. CDR3 sequence (DNA): TGTGCCAGCAGCCTCAGACAGGGTCGGCGGACTGAAGCTTTCTTT. Protein: CASSLRQGRRTEAFF.